This passage covers 15 T cell receptor beta chains from one sample sequenced in a study of blood T cell repertoires in COVID-19. Produced via immunoSEQ multiplex PCR; TCRdb's table is partial and in-frame only. The sample carries 200,000 or so clones, about nine tenths recorded once. The source material was peripheral blood. These TCRs come from a woman in her sixties or seventies with acute or convalescent COVID-19.

V usage is TRBV28 and J usage is TRBJ1-1; tentative D call: TRBD1 (6 bases). The CDR3 contains 14 residues. Germline V CDR1 and CDR2: MDHEN, SYDVKM. The ends were cut back, 6 bases at V and 0 bases at J, with 11 bases in the middle. The CDR3 coding sequence is TGTGCCAGCAGGGGGACAAAGGTGAACACTGAAGCTTTCTTT. Protein sequence: CASRGTKVNTEAFF. Using reference TRBV28 and TRBJ1-1 for the parts outside the CDR3, the full variable domain is DVKVTQSSRYLVKRTGEKVFLECVQDMDHENMFWYRQDPGLGLRLIYFSYDVKMKEKGDIPEGYSVSREKKERFSLILESASTNQTSMYLCASRGTKVNTEAFFGQGTRLTVV.

V gene TRBV5-1 combines with J gene TRBJ2-5; D is unclear. Germline-derived CDR1 and CDR2 are SGHRS and YFSETQ. V shed 1 base and J shed 3 bases, with 10 bases lying between them. The CDR3 has 14 amino acids. The CDR3 region is CASSLPDTEETQYF. The CDR3 region has the DNA TGCGCCAGCAGCTTGCCCGATACTGAAGAGACCCAGTACTTC.

This clone showed up just a few times. This rearrangement joins TRBV5-1 to TRBJ2-7, with D tentatively TRBD2 (5 bases). V shed 0 bases and J shed 0 bases, with 13 bases lying between them. The CDR3 runs to 16 residues. Germline lookup yields CDR1 SGHRS and CDR2 YFSETQ. This CDR3 is CASSLDPKRSSYEQYF. The CDR3, as DNA: TGCGCCAGCAGCTTGGACCCCAAGCGGAGCTCCTACGAGCAGTACTTC.

The chain uses TRBV25-1 and TRBJ2-1; 10 nucleotides agree with TRBD2. The CDR3 is 16 amino acids. Germline V gene sequence: CDR1 MGHDK, CDR2 SYGVNS. J gave up 6 bases and V 3 bases, and 8 bases lay outside the gene matches. CDR3 amino acids: CASSDLSGRFPNEQFF. The CDR3 DNA reads TGTGCCAGCAGTGACCTTAGCGGGAGGTTCCCCAATGAGCAGTTCTTC.

This clone was picked up one time. The CDR3 spells CASSYSTGDNSPLHF. DNA for the CDR3: TGTGCCAGCAGTTACTCGACAGGGGACAATTCACCCCTCCACTTT. V is TRBV6-5 and J is TRBJ1-6; 8 bases are a match to TRBD1. Germline V gene lookup returns CDR1 MNHEY and CDR2 SVGAGI. The ends lost 0 bases at V and 7 bases at J; junction bases unmatched: 2. The CDR3 covers 15 residues.

The chain is built from TRBV7-2 and TRBJ1-4; 8 bases line up with TRBD1. V shed 5 bases and J 0 bases; nucleotides not matched to a gene: 8. CDR3 size: 17 residues. Germline-derived CDR1 and CDR2 are SGHTA and FQGNSA. CDR3 region: CASSRQGSGATNEKLFF. The CDR3 region has the DNA TGTGCCAGCAGCAGACAGGGGTCGGGAGCAACTAATGAAAAACTGTTTTTT.

The genes are TRBV3-1 (or the pseudogene TRBV3-2) and TRBJ2-4, with TRBD2 as a possible D gene (5 bases). Germline CDR1 and CDR2: LGHDT and YNNKEL (reference sequence). The CDR3 loop spans 16 amino acids. V lost 5 bases and J lost 3, with 17 bases in between. The CDR3 sequence is CASSVREYPDKNIQYF. CDR3 DNA sequence: TGTGCCAGCAGCGTGAGGGAGTATCCGGACAAAAACATTCAGTACTTC.

The rearrangement uses TRBV24-1 and TRBJ1-1; TRBD1 aligns across 7 bases. The V segment lost 7 bases and the J segment 1 base; nucleotides outside the gene matches: 17. CDR1 is KGHDR, CDR2 SFDVKD, per germline. This CDR3 comprises 18 residues. The CDR3, as DNA: TGTGCCACCAGGGCAGGGGACCTAGGGGGCAAAGAGAACACTGAAGCTTTCTTT. Amino acids: CATRAGDLGGKENTEAFF.

The gene calls are TRBV7-3 and TRBJ1-3; TRBD1 agrees at 9 bases. The CDR3 length is 16 residues. Per the germline V gene, CDR1 is SGHTA and CDR2 is FQGTGA. V lost 2 bases to trimming and J lost 0 bases; unmatched junction nucleotides: 2. The CDR3 region has the DNA TGTGCCAGCAGCTTAGGGGGACAGGGCTCTGGAAACACCATATATTTT. It translates to CASSLGGQGSGNTIYF.

This sequence joins TRBV10-1 and TRBJ2-4, with 10 positions matching TRBD2. V lost 4 bases, J lost 14 bases, and 8 bases stayed unmatched. The germline V gene has CDR1 WNHNN and CDR2 SYGVQD (reference sequence). CDR3 length: 13 residues. The CDR3 DNA reads as TGCGCCAGCAGTGGTCTAGCGGGAGATCGGAAGTACTTC. Translated, it gives CASSGLAGDRKYF.

The rearrangement joins TRBV5-6 to TRBJ1-2, with TRBD1 matching over 7 bases. The V and J ends lost 3 bases and 3 bases, in that order; junction bases with no gene match: 17. CDR1 and CDR2 from the germline V gene are SGHDT and YYEEEE. The CDR3 is 18 amino acids. For the CDR3, the DNA is TGTGCCAGCAGCTACGACCAGGGACAGATGATAACGCACTATGGCTACACCTTC. It is translated as CASSYDQGQMITHYGYTF.

The chain joins TRBV6-2 or TRBV6-3 to TRBJ2-1, with TRBD2 identical over 14 bases. The CDR3 loop spans 16 amino acids. Trimming took 5 bases from V and 8 from J; bases not matched to a gene: 8. Germline assignment: CDR1 MNHEY and CDR2 SVGEGT. For the CDR3, the DNA is TGTGCCAGCAGTCTGGGACTAGCGGGAGCTATAGATGAGCAGTTCTTC. Amino acid sequence: CASSLGLAGAIDEQFF.

This chain connects TRBV28 to TRBJ1-2, with 9 bases matching TRBD1. CDR3 length equals 14 residues. Germline CDR1 MDHEN, CDR2 SYDVKM. Losses at the gene ends were 10 bases for V and 0 bases for J; bases not matched to a gene: 6. The CDR3 region has the DNA TGTGCCACAACCCGGGACAGGGCTAACTATGGCTACACCTTC. Its translation: CATTRDRANYGYTF.

CDR3: CATSSPYSYEQYF. The CDR3, as DNA: TGTGCCACCAGCAGCCCTTATTCCTACGAGCAGTACTTC. J is TRBJ2-7 and V is TRBV15; D gene unclear. The V and J ends lost 3 bases and 1 base respectively, with 7 bases between them. Germline CDR1 LNHNV, CDR2 YYDKDF (reference sequence). This CDR3 has 13 amino acids.

This clone was observed a single time. The rearrangement joins TRBV21-1 to TRBJ2-3; the table names TRBD2, a call not compared with the DNA. TRBV21-1 is a listed pseudogene. This CDR3 spans 17 amino acids. CDR3 nucleotide sequence: TGTGCCAGCAGCAAAGATAGGGGGGGCGCCTGGACAGATACGCAGTATTTT. Translation gives CASSKDRGGAWTDTQYF.